This T cell receptor (beta chain) was recorded in a study of T-cell reconstitution after alpha-beta-depleted transplantation in children. The TCRbeta library was prepared with unique molecular identifiers. TCRdb reprocessed the PCR reads with MiXCR, giving one entry per CDR3 protein. There are 600,000 to 700,000 distinct CDR3 sequences in the sample; around a sixth occur only once, and approximately 1% lies in the top ten. Germline V CDR1 and CDR2: SGHDT, YYEEEE. With 4 bases clipped from V and 6 bases from J, the junction kept 13 bases outside the gene matches. The CDR3 is 16 amino acids. This clonotype originated in a human donor who donated a stem cell graft to a child with acute myeloid leukemia. The starting material was PBMCs from the stem cell graft donor, obtained from the stem cell graft. The chain links TRBV5-6 to TRBJ2-1; 7 nucleotides line up with TRBD2. CDR3 amino acids: CASSRGSAGWSNEQFF. The CDR3, as DNA: TGTGCCAGCAGCAGAGGATCAGCGGGGTGGTCCAATGAGCAGTTCTTC.